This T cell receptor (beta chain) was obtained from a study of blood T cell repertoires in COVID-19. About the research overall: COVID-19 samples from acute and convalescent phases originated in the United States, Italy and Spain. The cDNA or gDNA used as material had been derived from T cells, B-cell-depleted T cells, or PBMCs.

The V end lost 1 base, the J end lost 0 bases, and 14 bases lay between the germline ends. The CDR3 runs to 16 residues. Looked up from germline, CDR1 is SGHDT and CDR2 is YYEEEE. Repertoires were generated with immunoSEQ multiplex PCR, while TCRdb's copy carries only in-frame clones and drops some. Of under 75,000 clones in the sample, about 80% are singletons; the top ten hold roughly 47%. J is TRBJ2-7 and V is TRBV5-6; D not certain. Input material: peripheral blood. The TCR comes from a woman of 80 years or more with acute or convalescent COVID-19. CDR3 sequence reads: CASSLYGRSISYEQYF. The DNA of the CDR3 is TGTGCCAGCAGCTTGTATGGCAGGTCGATCTCCTACGAGCAGTACTTC.